This T cell receptor (beta chain) came from a study of cytomegalovirus exposure and HLA in healthy donors. The study, taken as a whole, reports: V- and J-gene trimming in TCR beta was tied to a missense DCLRE1C variant by an analysis performed later.

After removal of 1 base from V and 0 bases from J, the junction contained 2 bases not matched to a gene. The CDR3 is 16 amino acids. CDR1 is MGHRA, CDR2 YSYEKL, per germline. Amplification used 60 Vbeta primers and 13 Jbeta primers. The assay was immunoSEQ multiplex PCR, and TCRdb's table has in-frame clones only and misses some. The table includes about 43,000 clones, about 60% detected once. This clone showed up just a few times. Its antigen remains unidentified. Sequencing used PBMCs. This receptor was identified in a man aged 60 to 69 in good health and CMV-seropositive. The chain is built from TRBV4-1 and TRBJ2-1; 8 bases are shared with TRBD2. The CDR3 region is CASSQVGTSSYNEQFF. Here the CDR3 DNA reads TGCGCCAGCAGCCAAGTGGGGACTAGCTCCTACAATGAGCAGTTCTTC.